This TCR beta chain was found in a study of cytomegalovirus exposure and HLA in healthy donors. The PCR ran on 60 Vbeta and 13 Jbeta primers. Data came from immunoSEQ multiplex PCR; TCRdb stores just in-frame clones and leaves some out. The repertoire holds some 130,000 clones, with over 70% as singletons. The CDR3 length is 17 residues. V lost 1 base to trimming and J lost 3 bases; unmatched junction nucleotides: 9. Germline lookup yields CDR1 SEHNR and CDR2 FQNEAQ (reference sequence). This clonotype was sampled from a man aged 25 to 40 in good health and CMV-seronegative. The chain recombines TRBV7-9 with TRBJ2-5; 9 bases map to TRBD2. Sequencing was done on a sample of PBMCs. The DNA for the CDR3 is TGTGCCAGCAGCTTAGATAGGGTGCTAGCGGGAAAAGAGACCCAGTACTTC. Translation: CASSLDRVLAGKETQYF.